This T cell receptor (beta chain) was sequenced in a study of identical twins. This clonotype was observed a few times. Trimming cost V 0 bases and J 5 bases, with 10 bases left between them. The CDR3 has 14 residues. Germline V gene lookup returns CDR1 MGHRA and CDR2 YSYEKL. TCRdb used MiXCR to reprocess the 5' RACE reads, holding one entry per CDR3 protein. The table shows approximately 230,000 distinct CDR3 sequences, with around 15% occurring only once. Every sampled donor was Caucasian and healthy. This chain connects TRBV4-1 to TRBJ2-5; a possible D gene is TRBD2 (6 bases). This clonotype was sampled from a woman younger than 30 in good health. The sequenced sample was memory (CD45RO+) T cells sorted from blood. CDR3 sequence (DNA): TGCGCCAGCAGCCAAGATAATGGGAGGGAGACCCAGTACTTC. Protein product: CASSQDNGRETQYF.